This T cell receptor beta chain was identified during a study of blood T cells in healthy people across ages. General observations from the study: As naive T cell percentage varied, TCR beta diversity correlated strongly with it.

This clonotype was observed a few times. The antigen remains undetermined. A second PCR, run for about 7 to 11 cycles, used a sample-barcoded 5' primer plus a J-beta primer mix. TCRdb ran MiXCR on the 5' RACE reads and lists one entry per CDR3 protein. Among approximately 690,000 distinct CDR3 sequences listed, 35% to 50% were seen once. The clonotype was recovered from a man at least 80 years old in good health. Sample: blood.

In DNA form, the CDR3 reads TGCAGTGCTACCGATAACTATGGCTACACCTTC. Translation: CSATDNYGYTF. This chain links TRBV20-1 with TRBJ1-2; D not resolved. Per the germline V gene, CDR1 is DFQATT and CDR2 is SNEGSKA (reference sequence). V was trimmed by 4 bases and J by 1 base, leaving 4 bases between them. The CDR3 runs 11 residues.